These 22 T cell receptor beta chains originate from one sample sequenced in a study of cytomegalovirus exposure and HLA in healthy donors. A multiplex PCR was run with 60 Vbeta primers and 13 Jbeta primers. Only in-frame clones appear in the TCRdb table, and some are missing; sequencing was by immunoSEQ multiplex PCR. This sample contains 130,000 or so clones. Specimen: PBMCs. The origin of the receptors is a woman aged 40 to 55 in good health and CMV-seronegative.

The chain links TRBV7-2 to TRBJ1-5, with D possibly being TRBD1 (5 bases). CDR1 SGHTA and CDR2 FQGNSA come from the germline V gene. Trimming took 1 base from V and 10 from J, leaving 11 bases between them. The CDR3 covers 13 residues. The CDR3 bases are TGTGCCAGCAGCTTAGGCAGGGACTATCCCCAGCATTTT. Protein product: CASSLGRDYPQHF.

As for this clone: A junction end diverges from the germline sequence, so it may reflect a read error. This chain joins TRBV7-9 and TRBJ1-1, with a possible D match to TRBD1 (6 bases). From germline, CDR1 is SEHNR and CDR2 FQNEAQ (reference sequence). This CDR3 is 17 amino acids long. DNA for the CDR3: TGTGCCGGCAGCCCCCGATCTGTGACAGGAATGAACACTGAAGCTTTCTTT. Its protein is CAGSPRSVTGMNTEAFF.

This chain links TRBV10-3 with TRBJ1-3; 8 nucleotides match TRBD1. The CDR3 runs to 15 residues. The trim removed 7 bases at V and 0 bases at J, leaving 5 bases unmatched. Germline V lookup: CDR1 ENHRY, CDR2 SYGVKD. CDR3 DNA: TGTGCCATCAATCGGGACAGGAACTCTGGAAACACCATATATTTT. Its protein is CAINRDRNSGNTIYF.

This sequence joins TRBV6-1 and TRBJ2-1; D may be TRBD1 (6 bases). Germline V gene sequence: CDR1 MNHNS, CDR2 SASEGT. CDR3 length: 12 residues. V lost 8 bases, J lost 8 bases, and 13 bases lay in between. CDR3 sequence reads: CASAYRADEQFF. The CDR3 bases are TGTGCCAGCGCCTACAGGGCCGATGAGCAGTTCTTC.

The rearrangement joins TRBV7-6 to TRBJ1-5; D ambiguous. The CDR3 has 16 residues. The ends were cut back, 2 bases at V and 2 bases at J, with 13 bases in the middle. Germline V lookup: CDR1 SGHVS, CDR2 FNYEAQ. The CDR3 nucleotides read TGTGCCAGCAGCTTAACGGTCTTACCCTGCAATCAGCCCCAGCATTTT. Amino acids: CASSLTVLPCNQPQHF.

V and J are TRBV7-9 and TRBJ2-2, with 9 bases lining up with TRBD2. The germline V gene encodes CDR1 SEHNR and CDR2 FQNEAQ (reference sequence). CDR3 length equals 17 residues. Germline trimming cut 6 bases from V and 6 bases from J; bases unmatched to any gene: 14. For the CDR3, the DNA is TGTGCCAGCAGACCCAGTCAGCGAGCGGGGGGACCCGGGGAGCTGTTTTTT. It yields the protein CASRPSQRAGGPGELFF.

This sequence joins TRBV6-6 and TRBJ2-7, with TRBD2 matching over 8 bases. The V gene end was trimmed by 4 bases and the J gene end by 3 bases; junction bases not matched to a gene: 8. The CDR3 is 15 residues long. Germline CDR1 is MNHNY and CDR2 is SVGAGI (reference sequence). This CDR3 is CASSLVRGGIYEQYF. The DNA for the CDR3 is TGTGCCAGCAGTTTAGTACGGGGGGGTATCTACGAGCAGTACTTC.

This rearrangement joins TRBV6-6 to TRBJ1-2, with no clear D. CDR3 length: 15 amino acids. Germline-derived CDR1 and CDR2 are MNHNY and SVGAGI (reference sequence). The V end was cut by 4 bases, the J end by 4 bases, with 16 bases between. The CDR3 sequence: CASSSNLAGSYGYTF. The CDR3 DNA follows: TGTGCCAGCAGTTCCAACCTAGCTGGCAGCTATGGCTACACCTTC.

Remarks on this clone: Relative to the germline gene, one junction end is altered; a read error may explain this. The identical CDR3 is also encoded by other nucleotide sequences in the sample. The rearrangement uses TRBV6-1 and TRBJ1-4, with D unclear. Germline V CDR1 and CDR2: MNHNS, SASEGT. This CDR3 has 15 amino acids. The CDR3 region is CASSEFSSVGEKLFF. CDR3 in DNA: TGTGCCAGCAGTGAATTCTCTTCGGTTGGTGAAAAGCTGTTTTTT.

This CDR3 is CASSLGGQETQYF. The CDR3 DNA is TGCGCCAGCAGCTTGGGAGGCCAAGAGACCCAGTACTTC. This rearrangement joins TRBV5-1 to TRBJ2-5, with D uncertain. CDR1 SGHRS and CDR2 YFSETQ come from the germline V gene. This CDR3 spans 13 amino acids. Trimming removed 0 bases from V and 1 base from J, with 4 bases in between.

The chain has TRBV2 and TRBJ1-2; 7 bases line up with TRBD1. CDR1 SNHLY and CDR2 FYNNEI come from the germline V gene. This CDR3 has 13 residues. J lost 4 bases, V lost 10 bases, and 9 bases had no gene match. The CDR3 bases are TGTGCCACCACTCCGACAGGGACCTATGGCTACACCTTC. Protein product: CATTPTGTYGYTF.

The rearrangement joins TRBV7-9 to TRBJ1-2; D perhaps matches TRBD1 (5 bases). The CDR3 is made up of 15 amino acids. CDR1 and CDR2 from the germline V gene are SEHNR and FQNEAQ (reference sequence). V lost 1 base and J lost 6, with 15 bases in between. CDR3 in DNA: TGTGCCAGCAGCTTAGAGGCAGGGAGGAAGGATGGCTACACCTTC. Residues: CASSLEAGRKDGYTF.

CDR3: CASSQDRTGPNTGELFF. The CDR3 DNA reads as TGCGCCAGCAGCCAAGATCGAACAGGGCCGAACACCGGGGAGCTGTTTTTT. This chain joins TRBV4-3 and TRBJ2-2, with a weak D call TRBD1 (6 bases). Germline V lookup: CDR1 LGHNA, CDR2 YSLEER. CDR3 length: 17 residues. Deletions cut 0 bases from V and 0 bases from J, with 11 bases between.

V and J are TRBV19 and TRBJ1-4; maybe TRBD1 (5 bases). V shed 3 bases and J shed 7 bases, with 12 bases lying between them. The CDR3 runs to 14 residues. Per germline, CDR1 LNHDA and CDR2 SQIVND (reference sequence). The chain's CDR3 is CASSMGTMGEKLFF. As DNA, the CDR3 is TGTGCCAGTAGTATGGGGACTATGGGTGAAAAACTGTTTTTT.

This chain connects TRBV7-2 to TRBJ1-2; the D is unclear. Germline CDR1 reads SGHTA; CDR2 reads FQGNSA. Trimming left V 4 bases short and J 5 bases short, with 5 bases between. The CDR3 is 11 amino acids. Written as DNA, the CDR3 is TGTGCCAGCAGCTCGGTGTATGGCTACACCTTC. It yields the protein CASSSVYGYTF.

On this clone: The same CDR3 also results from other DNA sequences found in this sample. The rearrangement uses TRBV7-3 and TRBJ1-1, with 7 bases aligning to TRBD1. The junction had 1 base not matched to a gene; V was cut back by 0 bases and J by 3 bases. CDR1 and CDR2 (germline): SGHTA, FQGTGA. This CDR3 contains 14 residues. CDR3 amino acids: CASSLTGGDTEAFF. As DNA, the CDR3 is TGTGCCAGCAGCTTAACAGGGGGCGACACTGAAGCTTTCTTT.

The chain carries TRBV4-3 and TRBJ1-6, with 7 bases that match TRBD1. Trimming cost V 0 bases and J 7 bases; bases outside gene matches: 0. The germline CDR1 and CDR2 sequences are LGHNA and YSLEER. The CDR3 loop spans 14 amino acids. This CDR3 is CASSQEDRNSPLHF. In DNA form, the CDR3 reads TGCGCCAGCAGCCAAGAGGACAGGAATTCACCCCTCCACTTT.

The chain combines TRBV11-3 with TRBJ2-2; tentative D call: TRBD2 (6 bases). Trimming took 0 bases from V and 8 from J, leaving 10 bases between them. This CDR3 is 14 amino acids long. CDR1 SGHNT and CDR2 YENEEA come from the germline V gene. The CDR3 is CASSLEGGPGELFF. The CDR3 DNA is TGTGCCAGCAGCTTAGAAGGAGGGCCGGGGGAGCTGTTTTTT.

The DNA of the CDR3 is TGTGCCAGCAGCTTCGACTTGGATGAGCCCCAGCATTTT. It yields the protein CASSFDLDEPQHF. This chain joins TRBV7-2 and TRBJ1-5; D uncertain. Germline V lookup: CDR1 SGHTA, CDR2 FQGNSA. The CDR3 is 13 amino acids. With 3 bases removed from V and 8 bases from J, the gap between germline ends came to 11 bases.

CDR3: CASSFEGLALETQYF. The CDR3, as DNA: TGTGCCAGCAGCTTCGAAGGACTAGCATTAGAGACCCAGTACTTC. The chain has TRBV7-3 and TRBJ2-5; 8 bases line up with TRBD2. The CDR3 runs 15 residues. V lost 3 bases and J lost 4; bases outside the gene matches: 7. Germline V gene sequence: CDR1 SGHTA, CDR2 FQGTGA.

The CDR3 sequence: CASRPGTGTSNTEAFF. For the CDR3, the DNA is TGTGCCAGCAGGCCCGGGACAGGGACCTCGAACACTGAAGCTTTCTTT. The chain carries TRBV7-9 and TRBJ1-1; 9 bases agree with TRBD1. The V gene end was trimmed by 6 bases and the J gene end by 1 base; junction bases not matched to a gene: 9. This CDR3 is 16 amino acids long. CDR1 is SEHNR and CDR2 is FQNEAQ in the germline V gene (reference sequence).

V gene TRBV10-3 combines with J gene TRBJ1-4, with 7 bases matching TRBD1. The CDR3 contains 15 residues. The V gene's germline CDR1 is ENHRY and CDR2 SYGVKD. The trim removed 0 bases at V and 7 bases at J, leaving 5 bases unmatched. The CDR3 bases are TGTGCCATCAGTGAGTCTGACAGGGTGGCTGAAAAACTGTTTTTT. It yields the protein CAISESDRVAEKLFF.